This T cell receptor beta chain was recovered during a study of cytomegalovirus exposure and HLA in healthy donors. Study observations and caveats: Common viral pathogens seemed, in a later analysis, to connect with several of the most significant clusters.

Germline V lookup: CDR1 KGHSH, CDR2 LQKENI. The CDR3 runs to 18 residues. With regard to this clone: Its antigen is undetermined. The junction shows a germline mismatch at one end, possibly a read error.

Use of 60 Vbeta and 13 Jbeta primers characterized the PCR. The repertoire was sequenced with immunoSEQ multiplex PCR; TCRdb's copy has only in-frame clones and lacks some. The data show roughly 100,000 clones, approximately 87% seen once. The chain joins TRBV18 to TRBJ2-7, with 12 bases lining up with TRBD2. The receptor was isolated from a man aged 40-55 years in good health and CMV-seronegative. Sequencing used PBMCs. CDR3 in DNA: TGTGCCAGCTCACCCAGAGATCTGACTAGCGGGAGCTCCCACGAGCAGTACTTC. Translating it yields CASSPRDLTSGSSHEQYF.